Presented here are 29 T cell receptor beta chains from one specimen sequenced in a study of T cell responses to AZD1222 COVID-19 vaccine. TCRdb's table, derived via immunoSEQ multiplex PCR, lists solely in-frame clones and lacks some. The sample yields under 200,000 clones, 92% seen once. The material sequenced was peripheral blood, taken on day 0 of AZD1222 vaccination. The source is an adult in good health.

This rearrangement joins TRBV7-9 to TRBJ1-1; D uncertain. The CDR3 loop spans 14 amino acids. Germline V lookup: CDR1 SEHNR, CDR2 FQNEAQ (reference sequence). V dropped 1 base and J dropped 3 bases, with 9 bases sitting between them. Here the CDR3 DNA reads TGTGCCAGCAGCTTAGTCGGCCAGTACACTGAAGCTTTCTTT. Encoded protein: CASSLVGQYTEAFF.

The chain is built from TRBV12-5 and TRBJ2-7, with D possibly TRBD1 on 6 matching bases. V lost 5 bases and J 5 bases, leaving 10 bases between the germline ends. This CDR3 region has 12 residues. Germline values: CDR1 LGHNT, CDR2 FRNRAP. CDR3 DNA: TGTGCTAGTGGTCCGGGACACAACGAGCAGTACTTC. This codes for CASGPGHNEQYF.

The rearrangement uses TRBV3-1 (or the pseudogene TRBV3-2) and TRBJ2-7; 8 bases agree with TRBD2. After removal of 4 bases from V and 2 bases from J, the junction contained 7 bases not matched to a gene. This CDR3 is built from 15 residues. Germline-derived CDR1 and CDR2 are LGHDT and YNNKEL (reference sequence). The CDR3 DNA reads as TGTGCCAGCAGCCTCAACCGGGGGGGAACCTACGAGCAGTACTTC. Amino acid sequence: CASSLNRGGTYEQYF.

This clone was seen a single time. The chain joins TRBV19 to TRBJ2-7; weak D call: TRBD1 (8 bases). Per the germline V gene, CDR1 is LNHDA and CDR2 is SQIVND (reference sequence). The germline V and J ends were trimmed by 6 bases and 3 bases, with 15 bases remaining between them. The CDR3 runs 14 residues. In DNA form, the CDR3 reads TGTGCCAGTAGCACAGGGGGGGAGGGCTACGAGCAGTACTTC. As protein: CASSTGGEGYEQYF.

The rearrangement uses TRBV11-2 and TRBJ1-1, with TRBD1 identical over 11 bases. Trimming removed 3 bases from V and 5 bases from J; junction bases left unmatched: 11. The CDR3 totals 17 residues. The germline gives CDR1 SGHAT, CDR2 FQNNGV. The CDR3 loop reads CASSFDGQGAWYTEAFF. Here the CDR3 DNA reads TGTGCCAGCAGCTTCGATGGACAGGGGGCTTGGTATACTGAAGCTTTCTTT.

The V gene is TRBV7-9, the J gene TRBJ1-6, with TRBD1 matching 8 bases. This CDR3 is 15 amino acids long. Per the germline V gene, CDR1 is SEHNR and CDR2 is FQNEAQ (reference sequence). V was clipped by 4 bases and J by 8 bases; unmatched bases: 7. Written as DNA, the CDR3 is TGTGCCAGCAGCTCGACAGGGGCGCTATATTCACCCCTCCACTTT. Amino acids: CASSSTGALYSPLHF.

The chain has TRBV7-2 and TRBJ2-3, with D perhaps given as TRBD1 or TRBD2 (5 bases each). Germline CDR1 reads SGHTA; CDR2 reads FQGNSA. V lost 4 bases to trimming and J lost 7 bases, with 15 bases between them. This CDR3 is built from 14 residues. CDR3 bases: TGTGCCAGCAGCTCCCCCGGGACGCAGAATACGCAGTATTTT. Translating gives CASSSPGTQNTQYF.

CDR3: CASSEGTIAQETQYF. The DNA of the CDR3 is TGCGCCAGCAGCGAGGGGACTATAGCCCAAGAGACCCAGTACTTC. The chain recombines TRBV5-1 with TRBJ2-5; 7 nucleotides align to TRBD2. V gave up 4 bases and J gave up 1 base; unmatched junction bases: 7. The CDR3 loop spans 15 amino acids. Germline loops: CDR1 SGHRS, CDR2 YFSETQ.

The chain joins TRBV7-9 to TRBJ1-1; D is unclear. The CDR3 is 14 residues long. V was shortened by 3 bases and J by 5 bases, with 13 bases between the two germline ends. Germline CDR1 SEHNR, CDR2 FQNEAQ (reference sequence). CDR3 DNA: TGTGCCAGCAGCTTCGGGGATAGGAGAACTGAAGCTTTCTTT. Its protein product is CASSFGDRRTEAFF. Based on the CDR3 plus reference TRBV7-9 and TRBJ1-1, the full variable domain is DTGVSQNPRHKITKRGQNVTFRCDPISEHNRLYWYRQTLGQGPEFLTYFQNEAQLEKSRLLSDRFSAERPKGSFSTLEIQRTEQGDSAMYLCASSFGDRRTEAFFGQGTRLTVV.

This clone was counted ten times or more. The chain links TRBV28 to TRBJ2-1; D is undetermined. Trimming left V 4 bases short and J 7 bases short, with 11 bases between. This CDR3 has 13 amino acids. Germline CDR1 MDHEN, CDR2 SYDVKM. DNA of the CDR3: TGTGCCAGCAGTTACGTGCGGATGAATGAGCAGTTCTTC. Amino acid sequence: CASSYVRMNEQFF.

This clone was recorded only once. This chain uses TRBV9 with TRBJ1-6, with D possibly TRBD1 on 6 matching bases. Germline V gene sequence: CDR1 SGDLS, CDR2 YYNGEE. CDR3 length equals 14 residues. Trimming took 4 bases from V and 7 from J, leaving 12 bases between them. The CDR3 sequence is CASSRTVLNSPLHF. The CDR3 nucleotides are TGTGCCAGCAGCAGGACAGTTTTAAATTCACCCCTCCACTTT.

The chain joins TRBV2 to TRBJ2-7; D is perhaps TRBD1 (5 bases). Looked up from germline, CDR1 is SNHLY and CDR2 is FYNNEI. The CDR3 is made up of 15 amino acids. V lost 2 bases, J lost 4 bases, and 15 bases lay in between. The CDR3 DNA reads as TGTGCCAGCAGTGAAAAGCTGCAGGGAAGATACGAGCAGTACTTC. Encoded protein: CASSEKLQGRYEQYF.

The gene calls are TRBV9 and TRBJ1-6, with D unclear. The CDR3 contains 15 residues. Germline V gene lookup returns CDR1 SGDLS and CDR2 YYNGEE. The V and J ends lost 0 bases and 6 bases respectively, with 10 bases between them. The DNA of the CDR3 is TGTGCCAGCAGCGTAGAGACCGCACTTAATTCACCCCTCCACTTT. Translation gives CASSVETALNSPLHF.

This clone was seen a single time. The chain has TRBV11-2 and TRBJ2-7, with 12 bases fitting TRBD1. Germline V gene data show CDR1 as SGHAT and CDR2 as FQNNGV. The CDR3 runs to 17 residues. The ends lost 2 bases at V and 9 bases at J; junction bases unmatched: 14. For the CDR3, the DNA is TGTGCCAGCAGCTTATGGGGCGGAGGGACAGGGGGCCCGGGGCAGTACTTC. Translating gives CASSLWGGGTGGPGQYF.

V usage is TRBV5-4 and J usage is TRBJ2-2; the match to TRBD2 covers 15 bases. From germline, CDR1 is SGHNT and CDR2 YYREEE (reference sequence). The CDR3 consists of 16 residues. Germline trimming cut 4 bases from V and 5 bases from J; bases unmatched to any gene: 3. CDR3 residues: CASSQGTSGRTGELFF. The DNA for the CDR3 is TGTGCCAGCAGCCAGGGGACTAGCGGGAGGACCGGGGAGCTGTTTTTT.

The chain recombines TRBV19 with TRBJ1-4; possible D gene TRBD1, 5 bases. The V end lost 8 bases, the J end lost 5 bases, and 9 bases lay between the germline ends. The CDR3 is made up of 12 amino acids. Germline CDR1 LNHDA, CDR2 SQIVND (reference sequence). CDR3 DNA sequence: TGTGCCAGTTTGGGGGTCAATGAAAAACTGTTTTTT. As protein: CASLGVNEKLFF. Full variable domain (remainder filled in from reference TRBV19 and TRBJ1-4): DGGITQSPKYLFRKEGQNVTLSCEQNLNHDAMYWYRQDPGQGLRLIYYSQIVNDFQKGDIAEGYSVSREKKESFPLTVTSAQKNPTAFYLCASLGVNEKLFFGSGTQLSVL.

The CDR3 DNA reads as TGTGCCAGCAGGCTCGCGGGACAAGTTAATGAAAAACTGTTTTTT. Encoded protein: CASRLAGQVNEKLFF. The rearrangement links TRBV7-2 to TRBJ1-4; tentatively, D is TRBD1 (6 bases). The CDR3 runs 15 residues. Germline values: CDR1 SGHTA, CDR2 FQGNSA. The V gene lost 6 bases and the J gene lost 4 bases, with 15 bases spanning the gap.

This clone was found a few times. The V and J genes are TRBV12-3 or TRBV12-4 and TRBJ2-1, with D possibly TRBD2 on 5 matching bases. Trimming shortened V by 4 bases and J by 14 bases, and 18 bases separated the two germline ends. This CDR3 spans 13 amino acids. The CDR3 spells CASSSGVRSAKFF. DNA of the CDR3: TGTGCCAGCAGTTCCGGGGTGAGGAGTGCAAAGTTCTTC.

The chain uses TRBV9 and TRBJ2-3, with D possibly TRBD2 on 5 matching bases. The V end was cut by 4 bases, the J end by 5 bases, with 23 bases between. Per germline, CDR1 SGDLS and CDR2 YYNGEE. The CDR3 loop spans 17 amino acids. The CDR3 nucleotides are TGTGCCAGCAGCCCCACCGGGGAGCTAGAGGTTGGAGATACGCAGTATTTT. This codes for CASSPTGELEVGDTQYF.

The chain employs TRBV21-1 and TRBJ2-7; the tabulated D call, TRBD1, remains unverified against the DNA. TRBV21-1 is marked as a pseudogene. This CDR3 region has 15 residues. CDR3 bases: TGTGCCAGCAGCAAAGGGACAGGGGAGTACTACGAGCAGTACTTC. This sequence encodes CASSKGTGEYYEQYF.

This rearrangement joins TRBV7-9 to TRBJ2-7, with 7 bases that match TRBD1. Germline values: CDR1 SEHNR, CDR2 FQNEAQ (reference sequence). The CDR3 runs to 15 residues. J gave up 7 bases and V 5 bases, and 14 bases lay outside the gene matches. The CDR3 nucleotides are TGTGCCAGCAGCGCACAGGGGACCGTTGGGGATGAGCAGTACTTC. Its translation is CASSAQGTVGDEQYF. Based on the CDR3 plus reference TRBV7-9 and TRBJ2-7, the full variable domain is DTGVSQNPRHKITKRGQNVTFRCDPISEHNRLYWYRQTLGQGPEFLTYFQNEAQLEKSRLLSDRFSAERPKGSFSTLEIQRTEQGDSAMYLCASSAQGTVGDEQYFGPGTRLTVT.

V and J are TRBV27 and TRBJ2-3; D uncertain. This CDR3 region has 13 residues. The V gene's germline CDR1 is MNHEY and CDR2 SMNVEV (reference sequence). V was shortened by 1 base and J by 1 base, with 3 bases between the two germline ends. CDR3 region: CASSLYGTDTQYF. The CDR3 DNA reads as TGTGCCAGCAGTTTATATGGCACAGATACGCAGTATTTT.

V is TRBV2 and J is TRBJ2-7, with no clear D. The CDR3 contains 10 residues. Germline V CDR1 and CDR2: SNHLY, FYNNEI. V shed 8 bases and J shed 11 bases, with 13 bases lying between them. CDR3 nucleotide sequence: TGTGCCAGCTCGACTCAATGGAAGTACTTC. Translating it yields CASSTQWKYF.

The CDR3 is CASSMPAQDNIQYF. The CDR3, as DNA: TGCGCCAGCAGCATGCCAGCACAGGACAACATTCAGTACTTC. The genes are TRBV5-1 and TRBJ2-4, with D perhaps matching TRBD1 (5 bases). CDR1 is SGHRS, CDR2 YFSETQ, per germline. V was cut by 4 bases and J by 7 bases, with 15 bases left in between. The CDR3 runs 14 residues.

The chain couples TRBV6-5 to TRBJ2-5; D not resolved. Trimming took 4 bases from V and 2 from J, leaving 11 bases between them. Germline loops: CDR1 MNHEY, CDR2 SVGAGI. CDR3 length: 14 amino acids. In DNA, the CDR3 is TGTGCCAGCAGTTCCCCCTATGGTCAAGAGACCCAGTACTTC. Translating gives CASSSPYGQETQYF.

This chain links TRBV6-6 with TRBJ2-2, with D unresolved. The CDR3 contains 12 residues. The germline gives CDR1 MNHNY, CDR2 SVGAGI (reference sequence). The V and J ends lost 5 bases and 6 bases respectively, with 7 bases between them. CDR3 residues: CASSRTAGELFF. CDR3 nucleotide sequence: TGTGCCAGCAGTCGAACCGCCGGGGAGCTGTTTTTT.

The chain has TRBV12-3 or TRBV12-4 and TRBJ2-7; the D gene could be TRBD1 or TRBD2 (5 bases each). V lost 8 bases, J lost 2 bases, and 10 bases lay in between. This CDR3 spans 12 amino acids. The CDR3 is CASGRGPYEQYF. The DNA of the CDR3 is TGTGCCAGCGGCCGGGGACCCTACGAGCAGTACTTC.

This CDR3 is CASSHGGKYTDTQYF. Written as DNA, the CDR3 is TGCGCCAGCAGCCATGGTGGGAAGTACACAGATACGCAGTATTTT. This chain links TRBV5-1 with TRBJ2-3; D is unclear. Per germline, CDR1 SGHRS and CDR2 YFSETQ. The CDR3 contains 15 residues. Trimming took off 4 bases at V and 2 bases at J, with 14 bases between the two ends.

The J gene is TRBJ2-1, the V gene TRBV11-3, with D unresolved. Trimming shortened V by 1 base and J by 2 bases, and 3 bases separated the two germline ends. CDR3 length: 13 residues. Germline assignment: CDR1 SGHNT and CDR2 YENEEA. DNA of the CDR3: TGTGCCAGCAGCTTAGTCCCCTACAATGAGCAGTTCTTC. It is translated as CASSLVPYNEQFF.